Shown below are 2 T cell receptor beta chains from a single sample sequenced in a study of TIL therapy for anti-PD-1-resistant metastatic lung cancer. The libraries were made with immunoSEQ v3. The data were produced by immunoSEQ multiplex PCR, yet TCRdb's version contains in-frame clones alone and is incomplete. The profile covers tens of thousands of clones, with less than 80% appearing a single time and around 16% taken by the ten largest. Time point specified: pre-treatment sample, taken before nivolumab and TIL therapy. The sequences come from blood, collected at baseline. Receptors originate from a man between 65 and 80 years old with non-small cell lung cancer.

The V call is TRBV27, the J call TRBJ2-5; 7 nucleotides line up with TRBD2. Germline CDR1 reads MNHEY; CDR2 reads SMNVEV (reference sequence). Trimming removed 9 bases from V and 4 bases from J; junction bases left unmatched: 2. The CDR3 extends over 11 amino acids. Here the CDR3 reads CASWGGETQYF. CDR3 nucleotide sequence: TGTGCCAGTTGGGGGGGAGAGACCCAGTACTTC.

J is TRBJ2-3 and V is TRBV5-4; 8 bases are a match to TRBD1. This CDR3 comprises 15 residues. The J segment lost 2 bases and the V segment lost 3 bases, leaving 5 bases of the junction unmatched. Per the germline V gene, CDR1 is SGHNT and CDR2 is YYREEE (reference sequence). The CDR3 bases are TGTGCCAGCAGCTCCGGACAGGGCGTCACAGATACGCAGTATTTT. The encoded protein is CASSSGQGVTDTQYF.